The present T cell receptor beta chain was sequenced within a study of T cells in Graves' hyperthyroidism and ophthalmopathy. Across the study: At the time of initial diagnosis and before any treatment, peripheral blood was collected.

Trimming pared 3 bases from V and 6 bases from J, leaving 18 bases between. Germline CDR1 reads KGHSH; CDR2 reads LQKENI. This CDR3 contains 15 residues. Lactation, pregnancy, other autoimmune disease or uncontrolled infection led to exclusion of patients. This clonotype was recorded at least ten times. What was amplified from RNA transcripts were TCR beta CDR3 regions. When the TCR CDR3 underwent first-round RT-PCR, the HTBI primer set was used. TCRdb processed the multiplex PCR reads anew with MiXCR; each CDR3 protein has one entry. The data contain around 500,000 distinct CDR3 sequences, 16% of them singletons.

This chain links TRBV18 with TRBJ2-7, with D possibly being TRBD1 or TRBD2 (6 bases each). Sequencing used blood. This TCR was recovered from a woman in her 30s with Graves' ophthalmopathy. CDR3: CASSPRVEGGGEQYF. CDR3 coding DNA: TGTGCCAGCTCACCTCGCGTGGAGGGGGGCGGCGAGCAGTACTTC.